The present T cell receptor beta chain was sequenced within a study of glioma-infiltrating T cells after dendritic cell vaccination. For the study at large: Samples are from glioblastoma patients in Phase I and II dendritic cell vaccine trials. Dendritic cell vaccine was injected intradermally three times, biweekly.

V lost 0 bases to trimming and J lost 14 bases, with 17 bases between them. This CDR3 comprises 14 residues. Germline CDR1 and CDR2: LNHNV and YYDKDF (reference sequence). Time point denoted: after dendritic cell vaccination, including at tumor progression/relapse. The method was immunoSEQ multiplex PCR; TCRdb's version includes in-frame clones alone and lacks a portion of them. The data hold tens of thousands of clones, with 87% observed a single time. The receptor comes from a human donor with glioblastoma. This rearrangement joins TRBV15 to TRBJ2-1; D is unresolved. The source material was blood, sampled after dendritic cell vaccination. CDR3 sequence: CATSRDHPSVRKFF. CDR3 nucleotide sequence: TGTGCCACCAGCAGAGATCATCCGTCGGTGAGAAAGTTCTTC.